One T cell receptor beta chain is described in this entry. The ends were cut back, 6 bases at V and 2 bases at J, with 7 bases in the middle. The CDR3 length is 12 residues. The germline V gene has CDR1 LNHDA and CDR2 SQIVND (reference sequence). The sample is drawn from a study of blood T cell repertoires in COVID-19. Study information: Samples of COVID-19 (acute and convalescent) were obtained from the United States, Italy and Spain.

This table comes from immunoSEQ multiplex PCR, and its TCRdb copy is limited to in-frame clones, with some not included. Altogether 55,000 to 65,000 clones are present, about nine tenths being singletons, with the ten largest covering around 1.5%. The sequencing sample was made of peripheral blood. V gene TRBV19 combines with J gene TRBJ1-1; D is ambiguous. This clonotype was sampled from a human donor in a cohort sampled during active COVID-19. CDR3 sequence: CASSLYNTEAFF. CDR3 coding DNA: TGTGCCAGTAGCCTATACAACACTGAAGCTTTCTTT.